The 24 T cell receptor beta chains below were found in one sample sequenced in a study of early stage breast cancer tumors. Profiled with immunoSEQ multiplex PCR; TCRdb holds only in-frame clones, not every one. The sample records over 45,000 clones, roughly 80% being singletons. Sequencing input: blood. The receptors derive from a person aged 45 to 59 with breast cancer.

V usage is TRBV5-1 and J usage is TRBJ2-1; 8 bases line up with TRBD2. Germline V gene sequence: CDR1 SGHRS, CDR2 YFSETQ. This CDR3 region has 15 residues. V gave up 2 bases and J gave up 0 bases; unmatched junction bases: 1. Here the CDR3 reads CASSFTSGSYNEQFF. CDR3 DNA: TGCGCCAGCAGCTTTACTAGCGGCTCCTACAATGAGCAGTTCTTC.

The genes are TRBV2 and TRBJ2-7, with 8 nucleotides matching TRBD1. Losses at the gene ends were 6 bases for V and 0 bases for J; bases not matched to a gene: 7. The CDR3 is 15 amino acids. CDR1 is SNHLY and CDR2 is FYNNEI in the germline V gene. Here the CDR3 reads CASRLTGTGSYEQYF. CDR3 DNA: TGTGCCAGCAGACTAACCGGGACAGGCTCCTACGAGCAGTACTTC.

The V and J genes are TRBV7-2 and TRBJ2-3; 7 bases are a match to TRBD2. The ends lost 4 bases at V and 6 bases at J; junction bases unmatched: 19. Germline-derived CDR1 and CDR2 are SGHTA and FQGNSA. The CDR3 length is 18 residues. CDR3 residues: CASSYNAPGGYRPDTQYF. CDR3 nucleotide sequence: TGTGCCAGCAGCTACAACGCCCCGGGAGGCTATCGGCCGGATACGCAGTATTTT.

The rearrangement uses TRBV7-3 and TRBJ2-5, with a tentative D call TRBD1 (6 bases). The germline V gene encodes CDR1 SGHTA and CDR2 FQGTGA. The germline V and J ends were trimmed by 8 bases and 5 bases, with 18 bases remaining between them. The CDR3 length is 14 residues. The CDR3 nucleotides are TGTGCCAGCGGTATAGGGGGTAGCTCGGAGACCCAGTACTTC. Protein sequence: CASGIGGSSETQYF. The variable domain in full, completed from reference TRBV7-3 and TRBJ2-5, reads GAGVSQTPSNKVTEKGKYVELRCDPISGHTALYWYRQSLGQGPEFLIYFQGTGAADDSGLPNDRFFAVRPEGSVSTLKIQRTERGDSAVYLCASGIGGSSETQYFGPGTRLLVL.

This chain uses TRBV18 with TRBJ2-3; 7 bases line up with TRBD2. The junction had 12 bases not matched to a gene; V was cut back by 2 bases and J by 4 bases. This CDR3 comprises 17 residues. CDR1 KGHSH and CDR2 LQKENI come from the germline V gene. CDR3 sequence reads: CASSPSSTSKSADTQYF. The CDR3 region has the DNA TGTGCCAGCTCACCAAGTTCGACTAGCAAATCGGCAGATACGCAGTATTTT.

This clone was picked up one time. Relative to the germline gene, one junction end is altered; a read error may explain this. The CDR3 nucleotides read TGTGCTAGCAGCTTAGCGGGCGGGGGGGCCAATGAGCAGTTCTTC. This sequence encodes CASSLAGGGANEQFF. The V and J genes are TRBV7-7 and TRBJ2-1; 9 bases agree with TRBD2. Germline CDR1 SSHAT, CDR2 FNYEAQ (reference sequence). CDR3 length equals 15 residues. The variable domain in full, completed from reference TRBV7-7 and TRBJ2-1, reads GAGVSQSPRYKVTKRGQDVTLRCDPISSHATLYWYQQALGQGPEFLTYFNYEAQPDKSGLPSDRFSAERPEGSISTLTIQRTEQRDSAMYRCASSLAGGGANEQFFGPGTRLTVL.

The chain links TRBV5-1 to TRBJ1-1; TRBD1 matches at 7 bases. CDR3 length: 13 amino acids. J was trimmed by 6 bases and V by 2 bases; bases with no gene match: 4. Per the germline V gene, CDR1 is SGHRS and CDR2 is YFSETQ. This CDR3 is CASSFRQGAEAFF. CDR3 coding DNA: TGCGCCAGCAGCTTTCGGCAGGGGGCTGAAGCTTTCTTT.

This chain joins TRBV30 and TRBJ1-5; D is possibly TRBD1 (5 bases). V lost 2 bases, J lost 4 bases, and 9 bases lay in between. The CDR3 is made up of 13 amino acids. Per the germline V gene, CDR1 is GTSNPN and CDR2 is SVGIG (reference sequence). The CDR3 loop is CAWSTTGNQPQHF. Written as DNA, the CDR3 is TGTGCCTGGAGTACTACAGGTAATCAGCCCCAGCATTTT.

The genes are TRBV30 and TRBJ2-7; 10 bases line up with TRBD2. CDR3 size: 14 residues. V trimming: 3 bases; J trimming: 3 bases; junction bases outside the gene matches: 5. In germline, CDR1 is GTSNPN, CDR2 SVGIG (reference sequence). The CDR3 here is CAWRRTSGIYEQYF. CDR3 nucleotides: TGTGCCTGGAGAAGGACTAGCGGCATCTACGAGCAGTACTTC.

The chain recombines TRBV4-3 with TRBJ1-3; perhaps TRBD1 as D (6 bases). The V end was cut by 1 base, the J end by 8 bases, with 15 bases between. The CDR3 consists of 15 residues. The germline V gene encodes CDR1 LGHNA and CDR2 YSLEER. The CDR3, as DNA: TGCGCCAGCAGCCAAGCGGGTTGGGGGCAGGACACCATATATTTT. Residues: CASSQAGWGQDTIYF.

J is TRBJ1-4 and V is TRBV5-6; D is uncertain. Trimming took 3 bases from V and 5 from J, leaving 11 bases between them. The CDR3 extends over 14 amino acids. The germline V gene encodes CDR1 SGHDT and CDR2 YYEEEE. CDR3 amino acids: CASSSINANEKLFF. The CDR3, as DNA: TGTGCCAGCAGCTCGATCAACGCGAATGAAAAACTGTTTTTT.

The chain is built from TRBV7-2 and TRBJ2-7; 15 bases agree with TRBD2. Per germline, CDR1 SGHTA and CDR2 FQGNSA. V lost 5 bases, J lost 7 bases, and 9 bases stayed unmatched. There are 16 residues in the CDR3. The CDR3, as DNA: TGTGCCAGCAGCCCACGGACTAGCGGGGGGGCATGGGAGCAGTACTTC. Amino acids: CASSPRTSGGAWEQYF.

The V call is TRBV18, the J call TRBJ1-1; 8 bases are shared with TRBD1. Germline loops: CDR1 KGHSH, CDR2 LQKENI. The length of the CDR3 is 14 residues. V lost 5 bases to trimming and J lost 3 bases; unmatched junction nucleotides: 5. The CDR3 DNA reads TGTGCCAGCTCAGGACAGGGCATTGACACTGAAGCTTTCTTT. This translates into CASSGQGIDTEAFF.

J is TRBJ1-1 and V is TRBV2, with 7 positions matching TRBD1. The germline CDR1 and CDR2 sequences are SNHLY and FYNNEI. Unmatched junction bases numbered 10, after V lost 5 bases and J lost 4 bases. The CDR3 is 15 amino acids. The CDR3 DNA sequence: TGTGCCAGCAGTAGAGGGACAGTTGTTGGCACTGAAGCTTTCTTT. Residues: CASSRGTVVGTEAFF.

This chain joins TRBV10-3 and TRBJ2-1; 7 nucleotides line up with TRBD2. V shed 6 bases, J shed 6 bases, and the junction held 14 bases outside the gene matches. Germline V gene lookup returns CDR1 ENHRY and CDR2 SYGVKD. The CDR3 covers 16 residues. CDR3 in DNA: TGTGCCATCAGCACCCCAGCGGGGAGTGGGGCCAATGAGCAGTTCTTC. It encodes CAISTPAGSGANEQFF.

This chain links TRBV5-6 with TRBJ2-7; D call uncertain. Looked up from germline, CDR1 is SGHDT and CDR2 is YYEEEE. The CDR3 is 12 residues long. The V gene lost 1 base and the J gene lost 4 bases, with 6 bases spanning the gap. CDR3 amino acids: CASSLPSYEQYF. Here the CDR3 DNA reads TGTGCCAGCAGCTTGCCTAGTTACGAGCAGTACTTC.

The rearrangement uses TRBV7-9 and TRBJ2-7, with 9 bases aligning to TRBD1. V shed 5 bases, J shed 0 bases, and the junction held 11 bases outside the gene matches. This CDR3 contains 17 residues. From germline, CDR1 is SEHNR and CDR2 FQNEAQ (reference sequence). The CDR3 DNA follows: TGTGCCAGCAGCGCGACGGTGGGGACAGGGAGCTCCTACGAGCAGTACTTC. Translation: CASSATVGTGSSYEQYF.

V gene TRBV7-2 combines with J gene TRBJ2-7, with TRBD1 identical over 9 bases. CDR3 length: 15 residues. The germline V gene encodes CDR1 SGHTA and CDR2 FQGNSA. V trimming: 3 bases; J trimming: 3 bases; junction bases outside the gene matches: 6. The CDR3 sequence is CASSFDRGENYEQYF. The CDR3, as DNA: TGTGCCAGCAGCTTTGACAGGGGGGAGAACTACGAGCAGTACTTC.

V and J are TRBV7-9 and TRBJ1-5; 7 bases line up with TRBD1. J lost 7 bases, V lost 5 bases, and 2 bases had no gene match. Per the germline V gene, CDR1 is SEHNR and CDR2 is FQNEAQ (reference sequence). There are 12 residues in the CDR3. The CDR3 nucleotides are TGTGCCAGCAGCAACAGGGGCCAGCCCCAGCATTTT. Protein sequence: CASSNRGQPQHF.

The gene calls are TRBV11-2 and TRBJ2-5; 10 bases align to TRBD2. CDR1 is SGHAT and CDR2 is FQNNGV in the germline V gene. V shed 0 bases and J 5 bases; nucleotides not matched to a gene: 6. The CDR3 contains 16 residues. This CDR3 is CASSLDPAGGLETQYF. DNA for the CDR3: TGTGCCAGCAGCTTAGATCCAGCGGGGGGGTTGGAGACCCAGTACTTC. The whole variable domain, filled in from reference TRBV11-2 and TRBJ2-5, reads EAGVAQSPRYKIIEKRQSVAFWCNPISGHATLYWYQQILGQGPKLLIQFQNNGVVDDSQLPKDRFSAERLKGVDSTLKIQPAKLEDSAVYLCASSLDPAGGLETQYFGPGTRLLVL.

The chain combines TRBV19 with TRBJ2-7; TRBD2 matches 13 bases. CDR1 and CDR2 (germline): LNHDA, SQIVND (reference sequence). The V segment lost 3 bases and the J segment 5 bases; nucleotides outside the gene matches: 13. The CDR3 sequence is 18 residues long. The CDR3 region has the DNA TGTGCCAGTAGTATCACGGGCATCGGACTAGCGGGAGACGACGAGCAGTACTTC. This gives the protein CASSITGIGLAGDDEQYF. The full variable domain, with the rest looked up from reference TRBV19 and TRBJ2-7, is DGGITQSPKYLFRKEGQNVTLSCEQNLNHDAMYWYRQDPGQGLRLIYYSQIVNDFQKGDIAEGYSVSREKKESFPLTVTSAQKNPTAFYLCASSITGIGLAGDDEQYFGPGTRLTVT.

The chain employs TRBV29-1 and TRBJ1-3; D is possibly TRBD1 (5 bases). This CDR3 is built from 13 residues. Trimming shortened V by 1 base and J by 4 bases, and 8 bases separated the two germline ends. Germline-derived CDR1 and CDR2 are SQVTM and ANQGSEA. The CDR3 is CSVEVGAGNTIYF. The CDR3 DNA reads TGCAGCGTTGAAGTCGGGGCGGGAAACACCATATATTTT.

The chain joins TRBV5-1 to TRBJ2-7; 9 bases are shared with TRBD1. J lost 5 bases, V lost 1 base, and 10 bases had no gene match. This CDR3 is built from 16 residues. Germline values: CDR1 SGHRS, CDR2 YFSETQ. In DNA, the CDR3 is TGCGCCAGCAGCTTGTACATACAGGGGGCTAACGACGAGCAGTACTTC. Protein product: CASSLYIQGANDEQYF.

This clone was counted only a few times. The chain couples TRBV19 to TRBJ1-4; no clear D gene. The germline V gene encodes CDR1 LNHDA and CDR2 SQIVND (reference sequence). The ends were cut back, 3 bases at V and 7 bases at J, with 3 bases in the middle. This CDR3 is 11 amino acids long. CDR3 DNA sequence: TGTGCCAGTAGTATTCGTGAAAAACTGTTTTTT. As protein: CASSIREKLFF.